The T cell receptor beta chain described here comes from a study of T cells of healthy individuals. This clonotype was picked up a small number of times. The V end was cut by 4 bases, the J end by 6 bases, with 10 bases between. The CDR3 spans 12 residues. Germline CDR1 reads SQVTM; CDR2 reads ANQGSEA. From the 5' RACE reads, TCRdb called clonotypes with MiXCR, one entry per CDR3 protein. Of nearly 100,000 distinct CDR3 sequences detected, around 17% appear once; the ten largest clones hold approximately 6%. V is TRBV29-1 and J is TRBJ1-5; D call uncertain. This clonotype was sampled from a human donor in good health. The CDR3 region is CSVGAGGQPQHF. As DNA, the CDR3 is TGCAGCGTTGGCGCTGGTGGTCAGCCCCAGCATTTT.